This T cell receptor (beta chain) was retrieved from a study of synovial regulatory T cells in juvenile arthritis (dated by TCRdb to about 2015). At the level of the whole study: Among sequenced patients, a few were therapy-naive, one received methotrexate plus infliximab, several received methotrexate, and one had no treatment information. The study compared TCRbeta CDR3 repertoires of blood iaTreg cells, other blood Treg cells and synovial fluid Treg cells from matched patient samples. Effector T cell subsets were also sequenced in the study cohort for comparisons, but only blood and synovial fluid Treg cells are covered by the Treg dataset alone. The TCR repertoire comparisons covered Treg and Teff subsets from about 10 JIA patients with active disease.

The donors for the TCR repertoire analysis were approximately eleven juvenile idiopathic arthritis patients with active disease who had not reached inactive disease, of whom 3 were polyarticular and 8 were oligoarticular. The median age of the TCR-sequenced patients was more than 10 years (range 2.4-22.9), and their median disease duration was roughly 7 years (range 0.2-19.1). Samples for TCR repertoire analysis were collected at two centres in Italy. Peripheral blood mononuclear cells were separated using a Histopaque-1077 density gradient and frozen in around 90% FCS with about 10% DMSO. Paper-wide results and their limitations: Synovial Treg cells shared more CDR3 sequences with iaTreg cells than with other blood Treg cells, and Chao-Jaccard similarity confirmed that synovial Treg cells were more closely related to iaTreg cells. Compared with other blood Treg cells, blood iaTreg cells had lower TCR diversity, a finding consistent with antigen-driven expansion. iaTreg TCR repertoires were largely private across patients and partially overlapped with synovial Teff and blood CPL repertoires.

The receptor library was made with the immunoSEQ multiplex PCR assay. Adaptive Biotechnologies carried out the TCRbeta CDR3 sequencing. In the source study's methods: Repertoire similarity was assessed with the Chao-modified Jaccard index and with the median clonotype overlap from 200 random subsamples of equal sample size. Similarity analyses were performed using either productive nucleotide sequences or in silico-translated amino acid sequences. Hierarchical clustering with single linkage and t-SNE based on Chao-modified Jaccard distances were used to compare repertoires. Repertoire diversity was quantified with the Renyi index, after sample size normalisation, across a range of alpha values. In its TCRdb copy, this immuneACCESS table keeps in-frame sequences only and misses some clones. Where compared with another copy, unresolved V genes explain less than half of these, and the others have no known cause. The V and J calls and clone size are taken from that table; D and trimming were inferred from the DNA. The sample's clone listing holds about 10,000 clones. The ten most abundant clones make up over 0.8% of the sample.

No count is recorded, but by frequency this clone is medium-sized (0.01 to 0.1%). No cognate antigen has been identified for it. For CDR1 and CDR2, the germline V gene lists SGDLS and YYNGEE. From its cysteine to its phenylalanine, the CDR3 spans 14 amino acids. No DNA sequence was recorded. The sequencing input was Treg cells from blood. The sample's cell subset or site, from its label and the paper: remaining (HLA-DR-negative) circulating blood Treg cells. The sequence was obtained from a donor aged 2-30 years with juvenile idiopathic arthritis. The chain is assembled from TRBV9 and TRBJ2-5; without DNA, the TCRdb call of TRBD2 cannot be checked. The CDR3 protein sequence reads: CASSVTTLAETQYF. Beyond the CDR3, the reference TRBV9 and TRBJ2-5 genes provide the residues; the full variable domain reads: DSGVTQTPKHLITATGQRVTLRCSPRSGDLSVYWYQQSLDQGLQFLIQYYNGEERAKGNILERFSAQQFPDLHSELNLSSLELGDSALYFCASSVTTLAETQYFGPGTRLLVL.